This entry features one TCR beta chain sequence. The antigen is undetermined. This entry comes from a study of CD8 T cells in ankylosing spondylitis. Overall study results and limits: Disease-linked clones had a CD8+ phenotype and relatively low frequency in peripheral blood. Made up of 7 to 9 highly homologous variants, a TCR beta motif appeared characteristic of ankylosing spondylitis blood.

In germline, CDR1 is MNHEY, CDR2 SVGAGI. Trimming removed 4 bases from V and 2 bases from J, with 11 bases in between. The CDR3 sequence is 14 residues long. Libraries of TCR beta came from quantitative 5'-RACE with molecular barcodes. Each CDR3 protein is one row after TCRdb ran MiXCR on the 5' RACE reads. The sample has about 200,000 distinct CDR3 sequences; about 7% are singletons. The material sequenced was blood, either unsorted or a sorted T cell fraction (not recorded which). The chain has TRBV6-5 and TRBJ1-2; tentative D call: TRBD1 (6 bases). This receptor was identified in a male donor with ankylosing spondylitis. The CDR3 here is CASSLGGQNYGYTF. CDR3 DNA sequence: TGTGCCAGCAGTTTGGGGGGACAAAACTATGGCTACACCTTC.